These 5 T cell receptor beta chains were all obtained from the same sample, sequenced in a study of T cell repertoires in aging, cancer and after chemotherapy (dated by TCRdb to between 2017 and 2020). The listed sequencing device is Illumina MiSeq. Rearranged TRB sequences spanning V, D and J segments were amplified in a multiplex touch-down PCR with a mixed TRB-A/B primer pool. TCRdb cleaned the public reads at Q25 with fastp, built clones with MiXCR and kept in-frame beta chains. Rows are combined by CDR3 protein, so each entry shows the most common genes and DNA. This sample holds about 3,100 distinct CDR3 sequences; 30% were observed only once. Over 12% of the sample is in the top ten clones. TCR beta rearrangements were amplified from genomic DNA extracted from peripheral blood rather than from sorted cells or RNA. Sequenced: blood. These receptors all come from a human donor in good health.

This clonotype has a handful of counts. The V gene is TRBV4-1, the J gene TRBJ2-2; the match to TRBD1 covers 10 bases. Germline V CDR1 and CDR2: MGHRA, YSYEKL. V trimming: 0 bases; J trimming: 9 bases; junction bases outside the gene matches: 4. The CDR3 is 15 amino acids. The CDR3 DNA follows: TGCGCCAGCAGCCAAGAGACAGGGGGCTGGAGGGAGCTGTTTTTT. Protein product: CASSQETGGWRELFF.

The genes are TRBV15 and TRBJ2-1; D possibly corresponds to TRBD2 (5 bases). The length of the CDR3 is 14 residues. V lost 6 bases and J lost 4, with 13 bases in between. Germline V gene sequence: CDR1 LNHNV, CDR2 YYDKDF (reference sequence). CDR3: CATRGGSRYNEQFF. CDR3 bases: TGTGCCACCAGGGGCGGGTCTCGGTACAATGAGCAGTTCTTC.

This sequence joins TRBV7-3 and TRBJ2-1; D call uncertain. V was pared by 4 bases and J by 10 bases, with 11 bases between. CDR1 is SGHTA, CDR2 FQGTGA, per germline. This CDR3 comprises 12 residues. The CDR3 region has the DNA TGTGCCAGCAGCTCCTCCTTGGAGGAGCAGTTCTTC. It yields the protein CASSSSLEEQFF.

By frequency in the sample, this clonotype is large (0.1 to 1%). The chain links TRBV7-3 to TRBJ2-1, with D unclear. Germline CDR1 SGHTA, CDR2 FQGTGA. CDR3 length: 15 amino acids. Deletions cut 2 bases from V and 3 bases from J, with 11 bases between. The CDR3 bases are TGTGCCAGCAGCTTAGACGGGTCACACTACAATGAGCAGTTCTTC. Translating it yields CASSLDGSHYNEQFF.

By share of the sample, this clonotype is medium-sized. V usage is TRBV18 and J usage is TRBJ1-6; TRBD1 aligns across 10 bases. V was clipped by 6 bases and J by 7 bases; unmatched bases: 6. This CDR3 region has 15 residues. CDR1 and CDR2 (germline): KGHSH, LQKENI. CDR3 in amino acids: CASSPDRGLNSPLHF. CDR3 nucleotides: TGTGCCAGCTCTCCCGACAGGGGGCTAAATTCACCCCTCCACTTT.